This T cell receptor (beta chain) was observed in a study of blood T cell repertoires in COVID-19. Data came from immunoSEQ multiplex PCR; TCRdb stores just in-frame clones and leaves some out. The data contain about 150,000 clones, approximately 77% of them singletons. The CDR3 sequence is 17 residues long. Trimming left V 4 bases short and J 1 base short, with 18 bases between. V and J are TRBV6-7 and TRBJ2-3, with D maybe TRBD2 (6 bases). TRBV6-7 is identified as an open reading frame with a role that is uncertain. Sequencing used peripheral blood. The receptor was derived from a woman aged 80 or over with active or convalescent COVID-19. The CDR3: CASSSTITGLGTDTQYF. The CDR3 DNA reads TGTGCCAGCAGTTCCACGATAACGGGACTCGGCACAGATACGCAGTATTTT.